The present T cell receptor beta chain was sequenced within a study of OX40 agonist ivuxolimab in advanced cancers. Overall study findings and caveats: Clonal expansion was seen in CD4+ and CD8+ blood T cells by week 6 at 0.1 to 3.0 mg/kg. On average, CD8+ T cells showed a greater number of expanded clones than CD4+. In the expanded peripheral T cells, antigen specificity was never determined.

Sequenced by immunoSEQ multiplex PCR; TCRdb stores in-frame clones only, minus some. The sample has around 51,000 clones; roughly 80% are singletons. The germline V gene encodes CDR1 SGHTA and CDR2 FQGTGA. The CDR3 contains 19 residues. Trimming took off 5 bases at V and 0 bases at J, with 24 bases between the two ends. Remarks on this clone: What it binds is unknown.

The receptor's source is an adult with an advanced solid tumor such as melanoma, head and neck, liver or kidney cancer. This chain joins TRBV7-3 and TRBJ2-3; possible D gene TRBD2, 6 bases. The starting material was CD4+ or CD8+ T cells sorted from blood, obtained in a trial of the OX40 agonist ivuxolimab. The chain's CDR3 is CASSNRGGPWSTSTDTQYF. DNA for the CDR3: TGTGCCAGCAGCAACCGAGGAGGGCCGTGGTCCACTAGCACAGATACGCAGTATTTT.